These 24 T cell receptor beta chains came from one sample sequenced in a study of human T cells and chemical hapten exposure. A single record per CDR3 protein comes from TCRdb applying MiXCR to the RACE reads. The sample comprises fewer than 60,000 distinct CDR3 sequences, approximately 10% of which are singletons, and approximately 4% rests with the top ten. Regarding time point: pre-sensitization, week 0. Treatment given: therapeutic diphenylcyclopropenone sensitization with weekly scalp DPC. Source: whole blood, taken in connection with sensitization to the hapten diphenylcyclopropenone (DPC). Every receptor here comes from a woman between 40 and 55 years old with alopecia areata. Some clones in this sample may be carry-over from other donors' samples.

This clonotype occurred many times. The chain uses TRBV12-3 or TRBV12-4 and TRBJ1-2; TRBD1 is a possible D gene (5 bases). V lost 7 bases and J 6 bases, leaving 12 bases between the germline ends. The CDR3 extends over 12 amino acids. The CDR3 nucleotides are TGTGCCAGCACCATTGGGGGTCATGGCTACACCTTC. Protein: CASTIGGHGYTF.

Ten or more counts support this clonotype. The V and J genes are TRBV30 and TRBJ2-7, with 7 bases identical to TRBD1. The CDR3 totals 13 residues. Germline lookup yields CDR1 GTSNPN and CDR2 SVGIG (reference sequence). Losses at the gene ends were 2 bases for V and 2 bases for J; bases not matched to a gene: 3. CDR3 amino acids: CAWSRGQTYEQYF. CDR3 DNA: TGTGCCTGGAGTAGGGGACAGACCTACGAGCAGTACTTC.

This clonotype was observed a handful of times. This chain uses TRBV30 with TRBJ2-7, with D perhaps being TRBD1 or TRBD2 (6 bases each). V was trimmed by 0 bases and J by 1 base, leaving 19 bases between them. Germline CDR1 is GTSNPN and CDR2 is SVGIG (reference sequence). The CDR3 runs 17 residues. Written as DNA, the CDR3 is TGTGCCTGGAGTGTAGGGGGGACCCCTTTTTTTTCCTACGAGCAGTACTTC. Its translation is CAWSVGGTPFFSYEQYF. The whole variable domain, remainder taken from reference TRBV30 and TRBJ2-7, is SQTIHQWPATLVQPVGSPLSLECTVEGTSNPNLYWYRQAAGRGLQLLFYSVGIGQISSEVPQNLSASRPQDRQFILSSKKLLLSDSGFYLCAWSVGGTPFFSYEQYFGPGTRLTVT.

CDR3 sequence reads: CASSLVWIGGTEAFF. DNA for the CDR3: TGTGCCAGCAGCTTAGTCTGGATTGGTGGCACTGAAGCTTTCTTT. This chain links TRBV7-2 with TRBJ1-1; D gene unclear. There are 15 residues in the CDR3. Trimming stripped 1 base from V and 4 bases from J, with 13 bases between. Germline CDR1 SGHTA, CDR2 FQGNSA.

This clonotype has only a few counts. The chain joins TRBV11-2 to TRBJ2-1; D possibly corresponds to TRBD1 (5 bases). V dropped 2 bases and J dropped 9 bases, with 20 bases sitting between them. The CDR3 extends over 16 amino acids. CDR1 is SGHAT and CDR2 is FQNNGV in the germline V gene. CDR3 sequence: CASSLTGAPEPCEQFF. CDR3 DNA sequence: TGTGCCAGCAGCTTAACTGGGGCTCCCGAGCCATGTGAGCAGTTCTTC.

This clonotype came up a few times. V is TRBV12-3 or TRBV12-4 and J is TRBJ2-3; 9 bases are shared with TRBD2. The CDR3 sequence is 15 residues long. Trimming removed 4 bases from V and 2 bases from J; junction bases left unmatched: 4. The CDR3 region has the DNA TGTGCCAGCAGTTCCGGGACTAGCCTCACAGATACGCAGTATTTT. Its translation: CASSSGTSLTDTQYF.

This clonotype was seen many times. This chain links TRBV7-2 with TRBJ2-5, with D unclear. Trimming took 5 bases from V and 7 from J, leaving 20 bases between them. This CDR3 comprises 15 residues. Germline CDR1 SGHTA, CDR2 FQGNSA. CDR3 bases: TGTGCCAGCAGCCAGGACCCGACAAGCGCAAGGACCCAGTACTTC. Amino acid sequence: CASSQDPTSARTQYF. The full variable domain, rest sourced from reference TRBV7-2 and TRBJ2-5, is GAGVSQSPSNKVTEKGKDVELRCDPISGHTALYWYRQSLGQGLEFLIYFQGNSAPDKSGLPSDRFSAERTGGSVSTLTIQRTQQEDSAVYLCASSQDPTSARTQYFGPGTRLLVL.

This clonotype showed up just a few times. The J gene is TRBJ1-1, the V gene TRBV20-1; no reliable D call. The V end was cut by 2 bases, the J end by 3 bases, with 7 bases between. CDR1 DFQATT and CDR2 SNEGSKA come from the germline V gene (reference sequence). The CDR3 consists of 12 residues. CDR3 residues: CSARPWDTEAFF. CDR3 coding DNA: TGCAGTGCTAGACCCTGGGACACTGAAGCTTTCTTT.

There are many counts of this clonotype. The V gene is TRBV4-3, the J gene TRBJ2-7; 11 nucleotides match TRBD2. With 0 bases clipped from V and 7 bases from J, the junction kept 5 bases outside the gene matches. The germline V gene has CDR1 LGHNA and CDR2 YSLEER. The CDR3 contains 15 residues. The CDR3 sequence: CASSQELAGVGEQYF. As DNA, the CDR3 is TGCGCCAGCAGCCAAGAACTAGCGGGAGTGGGTGAGCAGTACTTC.

This clonotype turned up a few times. This chain joins TRBV11-2 and TRBJ2-1; 10 nucleotides match TRBD2. The CDR3 has 15 residues. V was clipped by 5 bases and J by 4 bases; unmatched bases: 5. The V gene's germline CDR1 is SGHAT and CDR2 FQNNGV. The CDR3 sequence: CASSATSGKYNEQFF. In DNA, the CDR3 is TGTGCCAGCAGCGCAACTAGCGGGAAGTACAATGAGCAGTTCTTC.

This clonotype was seen repeatedly, ten times or more. The chain recombines TRBV30 with TRBJ2-3, with TRBD2 matching over 13 bases. The CDR3 spans 16 residues. CDR1 and CDR2 from the germline V gene are GTSNPN and SVGIG (reference sequence). Unmatched junction bases numbered 1, after V lost 0 bases and J lost 1 base. The chain's CDR3 is CAWSVGTSGGTDTQYF. CDR3 DNA sequence: TGTGCCTGGAGTGTTGGGACTAGCGGGGGCACAGATACGCAGTATTTT. Complete variable domain (other parts from reference TRBV30 and TRBJ2-3): SQTIHQWPATLVQPVGSPLSLECTVEGTSNPNLYWYRQAAGRGLQLLFYSVGIGQISSEVPQNLSASRPQDRQFILSSKKLLLSDSGFYLCAWSVGTSGGTDTQYFGPGTRLTVL.

The rearrangement uses TRBV28 and TRBJ2-4; TRBD2 is a possible D gene (6 bases). Trimming cost V 1 base and J 6 bases, with 19 bases left between them. The CDR3 is 17 amino acids. Germline V lookup: CDR1 MDHEN, CDR2 SYDVKM. The CDR3 spells CASSLSLAREWRNIQYF. The CDR3 DNA reads as TGTGCCAGCAGTTTATCTCTAGCTCGGGAGTGGAGAAACATTCAGTACTTC.

This chain uses TRBV9 with TRBJ2-7, with D perhaps being TRBD1 or TRBD2 (5 bases each). The CDR3 runs to 13 residues. CDR1 and CDR2 from the germline V gene are SGDLS and YYNGEE. Trimming took 2 bases from V and 5 from J, leaving 11 bases between them. The CDR3 here is CASSVSRDHEQYF. CDR3 nucleotide sequence: TGTGCCAGCAGCGTGTCCAGGGACCACGAGCAGTACTTC.

This clonotype was seen many times. This rearrangement joins TRBV9 to TRBJ2-3, with D perhaps matching TRBD2 (7 bases). Germline CDR1 reads SGDLS; CDR2 reads YYNGEE. V was pared by 0 bases and J by 4 bases, with 12 bases between. The CDR3 runs to 15 residues. In nucleotides, the CDR3 is TGTGCCAGCAGCGTAGGGGGGGGCGCGTCAGATACGCAGTATTTT. Protein: CASSVGGGASDTQYF.

The chain links TRBV28 to TRBJ1-2; perhaps TRBD1 as D (6 bases). Trimming took 1 base from V and 7 from J, leaving 16 bases between them. The CDR3 consists of 15 residues. CDR1 is MDHEN and CDR2 is SYDVKM in the germline V gene. The CDR3 DNA is TGTGCCAGCAGTTTATCAGATGGGGGCGCGTCTGGCTACACCTTC. Translated: CASSLSDGGASGYTF.

This clonotype was picked up a small number of times. The J gene is TRBJ2-1, the V gene TRBV27; the match to TRBD1 covers 11 bases. CDR3 length: 16 amino acids. V was pared by 6 bases and J by 6 bases, with 10 bases of the junction left unmatched. CDR1 MNHEY and CDR2 SMNVEV come from the germline V gene (reference sequence). CDR3 amino acids: CASRVRGTGGFNEQFF. In nucleotides, the CDR3 is TGTGCCAGCAGAGTCAGAGGGACAGGGGGTTTCAATGAGCAGTTCTTC.

V and J are TRBV2 and TRBJ1-2, with 7 bases lining up with TRBD1. The CDR3 has 13 amino acids. In germline, CDR1 is SNHLY, CDR2 FYNNEI. Trimming at V came to 3 bases and at J to 6 bases, leaving 4 bases not matched to a gene. The CDR3 loop is CASSDYRGNGYTF. In DNA, the CDR3 is TGTGCCAGCAGTGATTACAGGGGTAATGGCTACACCTTC.

The rearrangement uses TRBV3-1 and TRBJ1-2, with 8 bases identical to TRBD1. The J segment lost 3 bases and the V segment lost 7 bases, leaving 7 bases of the junction unmatched. CDR3 length equals 14 residues. Germline V gene lookup returns CDR1 LGHDT and CDR2 YNNKEL (reference sequence). CDR3 DNA sequence: TGTGCCAGCAACCCGGGACAGGCTTACTATGGCTACACCTTC. It encodes CASNPGQAYYGYTF.

This clonotype was detected a few times. The DNA for the CDR3 is TGCAGCGTCGCGGGACCCTATAAGTTCTTC. Protein sequence: CSVAGPYKFF. The genes are TRBV29-1 and TRBJ2-1; tentative D call: TRBD2 (6 bases). Germline CDR1 and CDR2: SQVTM and ANQGSEA. The length of the CDR3 is 10 residues. The germline V and J ends were trimmed by 6 bases and 14 bases, with 14 bases remaining between them.

There are many counts of this clonotype. V usage is TRBV7-9 and J usage is TRBJ2-7; D possibly corresponds to TRBD2 (5 bases). Germline CDR1 reads SEHNR; CDR2 reads FQNEAQ (reference sequence). This CDR3 has 15 residues. The germline V and J ends were trimmed by 5 bases and 6 bases, with 20 bases remaining between them. The CDR3 protein is CASSPGGLVLGEQYF. The DNA of the CDR3 is TGTGCCAGCAGCCCTGGCGGGCTAGTCCTCGGCGAGCAGTACTTC.

In its sample, this clonotype was seen many times. This chain connects TRBV7-6 to TRBJ2-2, with 8 bases lining up with TRBD2. The CDR3 runs 15 residues. The junction had 6 bases not matched to a gene; V was cut back by 2 bases and J by 7 bases. The germline V gene encodes CDR1 SGHVS and CDR2 FNYEAQ. The CDR3 spells CASSLPRGGFGELFF. CDR3 DNA: TGTGCCAGCAGCTTACCCCGGGGGGGCTTCGGGGAGCTGTTTTTT.

Details on this clonotype: A much larger clone differs from this one at a single base, so this may be a read error. This chain connects TRBV7-2 to TRBJ1-1; a possible D gene is TRBD1 (6 bases). The germline V gene has CDR1 SGHTA and CDR2 FQGNSA. This CDR3 has 14 amino acids. This CDR3 is CASSLDRANTEPFF. CDR3 bases: TGTGCCAGCAGCCTGGACAGAGCGAACACTGAACCTTTCTTT.

This clonotype came up many times. The rearrangement joins TRBV12-3 or TRBV12-4 to TRBJ1-5; 9 nucleotides line up with TRBD1. V lost 1 base and J lost 2; bases outside the gene matches: 0. CDR3 length equals 15 residues. The CDR3 here is CASSLGTGGNQPQHF. DNA for the CDR3: TGTGCCAGCAGTTTAGGGACAGGGGGCAATCAGCCCCAGCATTTT.

The chain uses TRBV7-3 and TRBJ2-3, with 10 bases aligning to TRBD2. V shed 5 bases, J shed 4 bases, and the junction held 6 bases outside the gene matches. Per germline, CDR1 SGHTA and CDR2 FQGTGA. The CDR3 spans 15 residues. The CDR3 reads CASSTQRGGADTQYF. The CDR3 DNA sequence: TGTGCCAGCAGCACCCAGCGGGGGGGGGCAGATACGCAGTATTTT.